This TCR beta chain was sequenced for a study of T cell repertoires in ileal Crohn's disease. Findings of the study overall: Endoscopic recurrence occurred in every patient whose clonality exceeded 26.8%. Active smokers at surgery had more clonal expansions than non-smokers.

There are a few counts of this clone. What it recognizes is unknown. This CDR3 is built from 13 residues. V shed 2 bases and J shed 3 bases, with 7 bases lying between them. From germline, CDR1 is MNHNS and CDR2 SASEGT. Some clones are missing from TCRdb's copy, which holds only in-frame ones; the method was immunoSEQ multiplex PCR. The repertoire holds about 13,000 clones, with about two thirds as singletons. The chain employs TRBV6-1 and TRBJ2-5; D is uncertain. This clonotype originated in an adult with Crohn's disease. Sequenced: ileal tissue. The CDR3 nucleotides are TGTGCCAGCAGTGAAACTGGGGAAGAGACCCAGTACTTC. This codes for CASSETGEETQYF.